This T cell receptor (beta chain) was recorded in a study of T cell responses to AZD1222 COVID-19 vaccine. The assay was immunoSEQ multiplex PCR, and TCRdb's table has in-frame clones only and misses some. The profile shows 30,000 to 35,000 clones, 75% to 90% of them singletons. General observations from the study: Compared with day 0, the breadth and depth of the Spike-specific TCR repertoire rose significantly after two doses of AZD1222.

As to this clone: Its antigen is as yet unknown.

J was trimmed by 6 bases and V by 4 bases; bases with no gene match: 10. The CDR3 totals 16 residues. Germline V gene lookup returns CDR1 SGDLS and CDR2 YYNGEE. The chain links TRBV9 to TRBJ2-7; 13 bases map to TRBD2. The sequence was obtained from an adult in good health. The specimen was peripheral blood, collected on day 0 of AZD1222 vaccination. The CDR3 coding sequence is TGTGCCAGCAGCACCGGAACTAGCGGGAGGGCCCTCGAGCAGTACTTC. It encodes CASSTGTSGRALEQYF.